The rows below give T cell receptor beta chains drawn from one sample of a study of cytotoxic CD8 clonotypes in ibrutinib-treated CLL. Clones were sequenced by immunoSEQ multiplex PCR, and TCRdb holds only the in-frame ones, with some missing. The sample holds tens of thousands of clones, roughly 84% seen once. This sample comprised PBMCs, obtained before ibrutinib treatment. These TCRs come from a human donor with chronic lymphocytic leukemia. The CDR3 runs from the conserved cysteine through the conserved F or W. D genes are given only for firm matches. Rows give clone size only sometimes, using once, few, many, or a class for an expanded clone.

CDR3 DNA: TGTGCCAGCAGCGGAACTCTAGCGAACACCGGGGAGCTGTTTTTT; CDR3 protein: CASSGTLANTGELFF; V gene: TRBV9; D gene: .; clone size: few; CDR3 length: 15; J gene: TRBJ2-2
CDR3 DNA: TGTGCCAGCAGGGGGTGGACAGGGGACGTGAGCGGGAAAGGGAATGAGCAGTTCTTC; CDR3 protein: CASRGWTGDVSGKGNEQFF; V gene: TRBV27; D gene: TRBD1; clone size: .; CDR3 length: 19; J gene: TRBJ2-1
CDR3 DNA: TGTGACGGGACAGGGGTGGACGAGCAGTACTTC; CDR3 protein: CDGTGVDEQYF; V gene: TRBV7-9; D gene: TRBD1; clone size: .; CDR3 length: 11; J gene: TRBJ2-7
CDR3 DNA: TGCAGCGTTGAAACTAGCGGCTCCTACGAGCAGTACTTC; CDR3 protein: CSVETSGSYEQYF; V gene: TRBV29-1; D gene: TRBD2; clone size: .; CDR3 length: 13; J gene: TRBJ2-7
CDR3 DNA: TGTGCCAGCAGTTACTCGACAGTGAACACCGGGGAGCTGTTTTTT; CDR3 protein: CASSYSTVNTGELFF; V gene: TRBV6-5; D gene: .; clone size: .; CDR3 length: 15; J gene: TRBJ2-2
CDR3 DNA: TGTGCCAGCAGCGGCCTACTAGCGGGGAGAAACAATGAGCAGTTCTTC; CDR3 protein: CASSGLLAGRNNEQFF; V gene: TRBV9; D gene: TRBD2; clone size: once; CDR3 length: 16; J gene: TRBJ2-1
CDR3 DNA: TGTGCCAGCAGCGCACCGGAGGGGCTGGGCACTGAAGCTTTCTTT; CDR3 protein: CASSAPEGLGTEAFF; V gene: TRBV5-6; D gene: .; clone size: .; CDR3 length: 15; J gene: TRBJ1-1
CDR3 DNA: TGCGCCAGCAGCTTGGGGGGACTAGCGGGAGACGAGCAGTACTTC; CDR3 protein: CASSLGGLAGDEQYF; V gene: TRBV5-1; D gene: TRBD2; clone size: .; CDR3 length: 15; J gene: TRBJ2-7
CDR3 DNA: TGCGCCAGCAGCTTACGAACACTAGCGGGAAGCTACGAGCAGTACTTC; CDR3 protein: CASSLRTLAGSYEQYF; V gene: TRBV5-1; D gene: TRBD2; clone size: .; CDR3 length: 16; J gene: TRBJ2-7
CDR3 DNA: TGTGCCAGCAGCGCGGCTAGCGGAGGCTCCTACGAGCAGTACTTC; CDR3 protein: CASSAASGGSYEQYF; V gene: TRBV5-4; D gene: TRBD2; clone size: .; CDR3 length: 15; J gene: TRBJ2-7
CDR3 DNA: TGTGCCAGCAGCTTAGTTGGCCAATCTCCTGGAAACACCATATATTTT; CDR3 protein: CASSLVGQSPGNTIYF; V gene: TRBV7-9; D gene: .; clone size: .; CDR3 length: 16; J gene: TRBJ1-3
CDR3 DNA: TGTGCCAGCAGCTTCCGAACCGGACCGACAATCCATGAGCAGTTCTTC; CDR3 protein: CASSFRTGPTIHEQFF; V gene: TRBV9; D gene: .; clone size: .; CDR3 length: 16; J gene: TRBJ2-1
CDR3 DNA: TGTGCCAGTAGACAGAGTCAAGCTAACTATGGCTACACCTTC; CDR3 protein: CASRQSQANYGYTF; V gene: TRBV19; D gene: .; clone size: .; CDR3 length: 14; J gene: TRBJ1-2
CDR3 DNA: TGTGCCAGCAGCTTAATAGCTGCAAGGGAGCTGTTTTTT; CDR3 protein: CASSLIAARELFF; V gene: TRBV7-2; D gene: .; clone size: .; CDR3 length: 13; J gene: TRBJ2-2
CDR3 DNA: TGTGCCAGCAGCTTAACCGGGGGAGGGCTAGCCAAAAACATTCAGTACTTC; CDR3 protein: CASSLTGGGLAKNIQYF; V gene: TRBV7-3; D gene: TRBD2; clone size: .; CDR3 length: 17; J gene: TRBJ2-4
CDR3 DNA: TGTGCCAGCAGCCCCGGGACGGGGAATAGCAATCAGCCCCAGCATTTT; CDR3 protein: CASSPGTGNSNQPQHF; V gene: TRBV7-9; D gene: .; clone size: .; CDR3 length: 16; J gene: TRBJ1-5
CDR3 DNA: TGTGCCAGCAGTTACGTACGAATCCCTCCGCGGACTGAAGCTTTCTTT; CDR3 protein: CASSYVRIPPRTEAFF; V gene: TRBV6-5; D gene: .; clone size: .; CDR3 length: 16; J gene: TRBJ1-1
CDR3 DNA: TGTGCCAGCAGCCCCCAGGGGGTCGGCACAGATACGCAGTATTTT; CDR3 protein: CASSPQGVGTDTQYF; V gene: TRBV7-2; D gene: TRBD1; clone size: .; CDR3 length: 15; J gene: TRBJ2-3
CDR3 DNA: TGTGCCAGCAGCCCCGGCAGGGGGCAGTATGGCTACACCTTC; CDR3 protein: CASSPGRGQYGYTF; V gene: TRBV7-9; D gene: TRBD1; clone size: .; CDR3 length: 14; J gene: TRBJ1-2
CDR3 DNA: TGTGCCAGCTCTGCCGGGACAGGGGTCTACGAGCAGTACTTC; CDR3 protein: CASSAGTGVYEQYF; V gene: TRBV18; D gene: TRBD1; clone size: once; CDR3 length: 14; J gene: TRBJ2-7
CDR3 DNA: TGTGCCAGCAGACCACAGGGGAAGACCCAGTACTTC; CDR3 protein: CASRPQGKTQYF; V gene: TRBV5-8; D gene: TRBD1; clone size: .; CDR3 length: 12; J gene: TRBJ2-5
CDR3 DNA: TGCGCCAGCAGCCCGCCGGAATTCGGGGTCCATTTAAAGACCGAGCAGTACTTC; CDR3 protein: CASSPPEFGVHLKTEQYF; V gene: TRBV5-1; D gene: .; clone size: .; CDR3 length: 18; J gene: TRBJ2-7
CDR3 DNA: TGTGCCAGCAGCCAGCGGGCAAGTCCCAACTACGAGCAGTACTTC; CDR3 protein: CASSQRASPNYEQYF; V gene: TRBV28; D gene: .; clone size: .; CDR3 length: 15; J gene: TRBJ2-7
CDR3 DNA: TGTGCCAGCAGCCCCACCCGGTCGGGGACCCAGTACTTC; CDR3 protein: CASSPTRSGTQYF; V gene: TRBV9; D gene: .; clone size: .; CDR3 length: 13; J gene: TRBJ2-5
CDR3 DNA: TGTGCCAGCAGCCTAAACAACTATGGCTACACCTTC; CDR3 protein: CASSLNNYGYTF; V gene: TRBV28; D gene: .; clone size: .; CDR3 length: 12; J gene: TRBJ1-2